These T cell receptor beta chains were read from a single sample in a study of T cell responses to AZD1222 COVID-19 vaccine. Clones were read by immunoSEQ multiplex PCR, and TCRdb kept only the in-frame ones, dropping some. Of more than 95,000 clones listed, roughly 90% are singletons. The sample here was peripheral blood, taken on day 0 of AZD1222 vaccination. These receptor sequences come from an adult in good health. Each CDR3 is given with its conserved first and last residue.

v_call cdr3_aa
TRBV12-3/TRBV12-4 CASREDSDTQYF
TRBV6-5 CASRRDPNYGYTF
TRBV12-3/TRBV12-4 CASSFWLNEQFF
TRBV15 CATSRDLGPRDIQYF
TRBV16 CASSQSPGQGSAEAFF
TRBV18 CASSADGISGANVLTF
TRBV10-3 CAISVDRVTEAFF
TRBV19 CASSIDLEGTQSRAFF
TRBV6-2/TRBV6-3 CASSYSGGNSPLHF
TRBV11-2 CASSLAAGGQTEQYF
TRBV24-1 CATSGGGNTEAFF
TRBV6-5 CASSTGQSTQYF
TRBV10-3 CASQGQGRSYEQYF
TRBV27 CASRSQGAVKQFF
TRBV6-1 CASSEFNEQFF
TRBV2 CASTRDRNTEAFF
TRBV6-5 CASSSSFLVEETQYF
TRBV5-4 CASSLDTSYEQYF
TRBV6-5 CASSYSEGLYEQYF
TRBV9 CASSGRKTGESNEKLFF
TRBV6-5 CASTPKAGYTGELFF
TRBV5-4 CASSFGPNTEAFF
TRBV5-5 CASIFGGVVAEAFF
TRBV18 CASSPGRAEQFF
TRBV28 CASSLGGQSGETEAFF
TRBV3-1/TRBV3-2 CASSQVTETYEQYF
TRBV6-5 CASRPDRAKYEQYF
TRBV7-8 CASSLFPGTGLNTEAFF
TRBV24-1 CATSDSRSGTGANVLTF
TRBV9 CASSEGTGALTDTQYF
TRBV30 CAWTRGGANEKLFF
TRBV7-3 CASSRDRGRTDTQYF
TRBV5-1 CASSLGQGSYEQYF
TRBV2 CASSGDSPYNEQFF
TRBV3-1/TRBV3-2 CASSRLRSGGNNEQFF
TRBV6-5 CASSYPDRLNTEAFF
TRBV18 CASSPRDNYGYTF
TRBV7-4 CASSLVELEGNQPQHF
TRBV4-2 CASRVTGELFF
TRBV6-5 CASRVRGHNSPLHF
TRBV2 CASRGQANTGELFF
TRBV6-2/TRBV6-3 CASSYTRLAIDEQYF
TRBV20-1 CSSFRQDTQYF
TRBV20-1 CSASVTSASRNEQFF
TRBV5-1 CASSLAGTSGRSYEQYF
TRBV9 CACSRTENTEAFF
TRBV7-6 CASSQDSNYGYTF
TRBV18 CASSLSGPINEQYF
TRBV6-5 CASSRLTGDNSPLHF
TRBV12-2 CASRSDIAGANVLTF
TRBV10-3 CAISQDRGSYEQYF
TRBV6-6 CASSRGGRALRSGELFF
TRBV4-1 CASSQGLAELIYEQYF
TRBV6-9 CASRTSGRGFYEQYF
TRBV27 CASSLSRQELISTDTQYF
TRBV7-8 CASSRPGTGKDTQYF
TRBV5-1 CASRPQGQAYNEQFF
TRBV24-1 CATSDPTGVDQPQHF